Following are 22 T cell receptor beta chains from one sample sequenced in a study of Ad26.COV2.S vaccination and SARS-CoV-2 variants. Described treatment: around 19 received Ad26.COV2.S at low or high dose, single or two shots; several received placebo; per-sample allocation not given. Material that was analyzed had been drawn on day 63 after the first vaccine or placebo injection. The data were produced by immunoSEQ multiplex PCR, yet TCRdb's version contains in-frame clones alone and is incomplete. The profile shows over 400,000 clones, approximately 92% of them singletons. Sample: peripheral blood, taken in a trial of Ad26.COV2.S vaccine versus placebo. The origin of the receptors is a person between 18 and 65 years old who received the Ad26.COV2.S COVID-19 vaccine or a placebo.

In this sample, this clone turned up once. The CDR3 is CASSSWPGNEQFF. The CDR3, as DNA: TGTGCCAGCAGTTCATGGCCGGGGAATGAGCAGTTCTTC. The chain has TRBV27 and TRBJ2-1; TRBD2 is a possible D gene (5 bases). V was trimmed by 4 bases and J by 7 bases, leaving 11 bases between them. Per germline, CDR1 MNHEY and CDR2 SMNVEV (reference sequence). The CDR3 extends over 13 amino acids.

The table lists this clone with a few counts. The germline gene is not matched at one end of the junction; a read error may be the cause. This sequence joins TRBV6-5 and TRBJ1-2, with 7 positions matching TRBD1. Germline V gene data show CDR1 as MNHEY and CDR2 as SVGAGI. The CDR3 totals 14 residues. This CDR3 reads CASSYYRTGDGYTF. Written as DNA, the CDR3 is TGTGCCAGCAGCTACTACCGGACAGGCGATGGCTACACCTTC.

The rearrangement links TRBV9 to TRBJ1-2; no definite D call. V lost 4 bases and J 4 bases, leaving 11 bases between the germline ends. The CDR3 totals 13 residues. Germline V CDR1 and CDR2: SGDLS, YYNGEE. CDR3 in DNA: TGTGCCAGCAGCCCCGGAAGTGGCTATGGCTACACCTTC. Residues: CASSPGSGYGYTF.

The CDR3 DNA reads as TGTGCCAGCAGCTTAGCGGGTCCCTATGGCTACACCTTC. Protein sequence: CASSLAGPYGYTF. The V and J genes are TRBV7-2 and TRBJ1-2; no firm D call. Trimming removed 0 bases from V and 4 bases from J, with 6 bases in between. Germline CDR1 reads SGHTA; CDR2 reads FQGNSA. The CDR3 has 13 amino acids.

The chain joins TRBV6-5 to TRBJ1-2, with 7 positions matching TRBD1. The CDR3 sequence is 16 residues long. The trim removed 0 bases at V and 3 bases at J, leaving 7 bases unmatched. Germline V CDR1 and CDR2: MNHEY, SVGAGI. This chain's CDR3 is CASSYSNRGRDYGYTF. The CDR3 region has the DNA TGTGCCAGCAGTTACTCCAACAGGGGAAGGGACTATGGCTACACCTTC.

This rearrangement joins TRBV3-1 (or the pseudogene TRBV3-2) to TRBJ2-7; TRBD1 aligns across 9 bases. Per the germline V gene, CDR1 is LGHDT and CDR2 is YNNKEL (reference sequence). CDR3 length: 14 residues. V was clipped by 5 bases and J by 6 bases; unmatched bases: 8. CDR3 coding DNA: TGTGCCAGCAGCTTCGCCGGGACAGGGACCGAGCAGTACTTC. Translating it yields CASSFAGTGTEQYF.

CDR3 coding DNA: TGCGCCAGCAGCCAAGGGGACATCTCTGGAAACACCATATATTTT. This encodes CASSQGDISGNTIYF. This chain joins TRBV4-3 and TRBJ1-3; weak D call: TRBD1 (6 bases). V was clipped by 1 base and J by 0 bases, with 7 bases between them. Germline values: CDR1 LGHNA, CDR2 YSLEER. The length of the CDR3 is 15 residues.

V usage is TRBV7-8 and J usage is TRBJ2-5; TRBD1 matches at 8 bases. Trimming took 5 bases from V and 3 from J; bases not matched to a gene: 2. The length of the CDR3 is 13 residues. CDR1 is SGHVS and CDR2 is FQNEAQ in the germline V gene. CDR3 loop: CASSKTGEETQYF. CDR3 DNA: TGTGCCAGCAGCAAGACAGGGGAAGAGACCCAGTACTTC.

This clone was counted once. The gene calls are TRBV6-6 and TRBJ2-7; 7 bases are a match to TRBD2. Germline loops: CDR1 MNHNY, CDR2 SVGAGI (reference sequence). J gave up 7 bases and V 2 bases, and 5 bases lay outside the gene matches. This CDR3 comprises 13 residues. The CDR3 nucleotides read TGTGCCAGCAGTTACGGGGGAGGGCGGGAGCAGTACTTC. Its translation is CASSYGGGREQYF.

This clone has only one observation. The rearrangement uses TRBV4-1 and TRBJ2-1; D perhaps matches TRBD2 (6 bases). V lost 1 base and J 8 bases, leaving 15 bases between the germline ends. Germline V gene data show CDR1 as MGHRA and CDR2 as YSYEKL. The CDR3 is 15 residues long. CDR3 protein: CASSQGGDVHDEQFF. CDR3 DNA: TGCGCCAGCAGCCAAGGGGGGGACGTACACGATGAGCAGTTCTTC.

The chain carries TRBV7-9 and TRBJ1-6; no clear D. CDR3 size: 14 residues. Germline V CDR1 and CDR2: SEHNR, FQNEAQ (reference sequence). Between the trimmed V and J ends, which lost 4 bases and 5 bases, there was a span of 9 bases. CDR3 DNA sequence: TGTGCCAGCAGCTGGGCTGTGAATAATTCACCCCTCCACTTT. It translates to CASSWAVNNSPLHF.

The chain has TRBV19 and TRBJ2-7, with 11 bases that match TRBD1. The CDR3 has 14 residues. V trimming: 8 bases; J trimming: 1 base; junction bases outside the gene matches: 4. Germline CDR1 is LNHDA and CDR2 is SQIVND (reference sequence). The CDR3 spells CASQGTGGSYEQYF. In DNA form, the CDR3 reads TGTGCCAGTCAAGGGACAGGGGGTTCCTACGAGCAGTACTTC.

CDR3 protein: CATSKTTGGFQETQYF. The DNA of the CDR3 is TGTGCCACCAGCAAAACGACAGGGGGGTTCCAAGAGACCCAGTACTTC. The V gene is TRBV15, the J gene TRBJ2-5; 9 bases agree with TRBD1. The CDR3 length is 16 residues. Germline V gene data show CDR1 as LNHNV and CDR2 as YYDKDF (reference sequence). The trim removed 4 bases at V and 1 base at J, leaving 7 bases unmatched.

The chain links TRBV18 to TRBJ2-6; 7 bases line up with TRBD1. This CDR3 has 18 residues. Germline-derived CDR1 and CDR2 are KGHSH and LQKENI. With V trimmed by 1 base and J by 3 bases, 9 bases remained unmatched. As DNA, the CDR3 is TGTGCCAGCTCACCACTGCAGGGGGAGATAGGTGGGGCCAACGTCCTGACTTTC. It is translated as CASSPLQGEIGGANVLTF.

The chain links TRBV9 to TRBJ1-5, with a tentative D call TRBD1 (5 bases). V lost 0 bases and J 11 bases, leaving 9 bases between the germline ends. Germline loops: CDR1 SGDLS, CDR2 YYNGEE. This CDR3 has 12 amino acids. CDR3 coding DNA: TGTGCCAGCAGCGTAGTACCGGGGGCCCAGCATTTT. The encoded protein is CASSVVPGAQHF.

This chain uses TRBV6-5 with TRBJ2-1, with 11 bases aligning to TRBD1. The J segment lost 9 bases and the V segment lost 7 bases, leaving 8 bases of the junction unmatched. There are 14 residues in the CDR3. The germline V gene encodes CDR1 MNHEY and CDR2 SVGAGI. This CDR3 is CASNGQGAFGEQFF. The CDR3, as DNA: TGTGCCAGCAACGGACAGGGGGCCTTTGGTGAGCAGTTCTTC.

J is TRBJ1-2 and V is TRBV19, with 11 bases that match TRBD1. CDR1 is LNHDA and CDR2 is SQIVND in the germline V gene (reference sequence). The CDR3 is made up of 17 amino acids. V shed 5 bases, J shed 1 base, and the junction held 9 bases outside the gene matches. The CDR3: CASSFWTGGKDNYGYTF. In DNA, the CDR3 is TGTGCCAGTAGTTTTTGGACAGGGGGCAAGGATAACTATGGCTACACCTTC. The variable domain in full, completed from reference TRBV19 and TRBJ1-2, reads DGGITQSPKYLFRKEGQNVTLSCEQNLNHDAMYWYRQDPGQGLRLIYYSQIVNDFQKGDIAEGYSVSREKKESFPLTVTSAQKNPTAFYLCASSFWTGGKDNYGYTFGSGTRLTVV.

This chain joins TRBV7-9 and TRBJ2-7; 10 nucleotides agree with TRBD1. This CDR3 has 15 residues. V dropped 5 bases and J dropped 3; count of bases not matched to a gene: 7. From germline, CDR1 is SEHNR and CDR2 FQNEAQ (reference sequence). DNA for the CDR3: TGTGCCAGCAGCCCAAGACAGGGGGCTCACTACGAGCAGTACTTC. Protein product: CASSPRQGAHYEQYF. The variable domain in full, with the rest retrieved from reference TRBV7-9 and TRBJ2-7, is DTGVSQNPRHKITKRGQNVTFRCDPISEHNRLYWYRQTLGQGPEFLTYFQNEAQLEKSRLLSDRFSAERPKGSFSTLEIQRTEQGDSAMYLCASSPRQGAHYEQYFGPGTRLTVT.

This clone has only one observation. The chain carries TRBV4-3 and TRBJ1-6; unclear D gene. Trimming stripped 0 bases from V and 4 bases from J, with 10 bases between. The CDR3 is 16 amino acids. Looked up from germline, CDR1 is LGHNA and CDR2 is YSLEER. CDR3 loop: CASSQDGGSYNSPLHF. The CDR3 DNA follows: TGCGCCAGCAGCCAAGATGGCGGATCTTATAATTCACCCCTCCACTTT.

The chain uses TRBV2 and TRBJ2-2; D gene uncertain. Germline V gene lookup returns CDR1 SNHLY and CDR2 FYNNEI. Trimming removed 4 bases from V and 8 bases from J, with 17 bases in between. The CDR3 loop spans 15 amino acids. The CDR3 DNA reads TGTGCCAGCAGTGGTCAGCTAATCTCTTCGGGGGAGCTGTTTTTT. Translating it yields CASSGQLISSGELFF. Drawing the rest from reference TRBV2 and TRBJ2-2, the complete variable domain is EPEVTQTPSHQVTQMGQEVILRCVPISNHLYFYWYRQILGQKVEFLVSFYNNEISEKSEIFDDQFSVERPDGSNFTLKIRSTKLEDSAMYFCASSGQLISSGELFFGEGSRLTVL.

The chain carries TRBV5-8 and TRBJ1-1; tentative D call: TRBD1 (5 bases). This CDR3 is built from 15 residues. V was clipped by 0 bases and J by 1 base, with 10 bases between them. Germline-derived CDR1 and CDR2 are SGHTS and YDEGEE. CDR3 region: CASSLDRRPNTEAFF. The CDR3, as DNA: TGTGCCAGCAGCTTGGACAGGAGACCGAACACTGAAGCTTTCTTT.

V gene TRBV19 combines with J gene TRBJ2-7; tentative D call: TRBD2 (6 bases). The CDR3 has 15 residues. V shed 0 bases and J shed 0 bases, with 9 bases lying between them. Germline V gene sequence: CDR1 LNHDA, CDR2 SQIVND (reference sequence). The DNA of the CDR3 is TGTGCCAGTAGTATAGACGGGGGACTCTCCTACGAGCAGTACTTC. Amino acids: CASSIDGGLSYEQYF.